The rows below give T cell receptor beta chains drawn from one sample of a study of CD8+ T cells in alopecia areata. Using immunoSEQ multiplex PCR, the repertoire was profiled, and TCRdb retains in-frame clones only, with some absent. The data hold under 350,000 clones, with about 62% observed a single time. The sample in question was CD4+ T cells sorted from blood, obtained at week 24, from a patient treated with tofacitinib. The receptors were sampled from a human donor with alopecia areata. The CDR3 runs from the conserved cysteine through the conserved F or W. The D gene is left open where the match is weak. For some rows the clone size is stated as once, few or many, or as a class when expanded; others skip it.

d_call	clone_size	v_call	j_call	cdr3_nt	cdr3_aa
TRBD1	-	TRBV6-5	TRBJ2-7	TGTGCCAGCAACAGGGGGCTTACGTACGAGCAGTACTTC	CASNRGLTYEQYF
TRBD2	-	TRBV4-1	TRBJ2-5	TGCGCCAGCAGCCACCTGGCGGGGGGGCCCAAGGTGACCCAGTACTTC	CASSHLAGGPKVTQYF
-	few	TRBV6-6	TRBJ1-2	TGTGCCAGCAGTTTCGACAGTAGTGGCTACACCTTC	CASSFDSSGYTF
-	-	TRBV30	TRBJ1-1	TGTGCCTGGAGAAGGGGGGACACTGAAGCTTTCTTT	CAWRRGDTEAFF
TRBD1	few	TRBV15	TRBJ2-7	TGTGCCACCAGCAGAGAAGGGACAGGGGGCTCCTACGAGCAGTACTTC	CATSREGTGGSYEQYF
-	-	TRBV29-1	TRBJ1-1	TGCAGCGTTGGACTCTGGAGAGGCACTGAAGCTTTCTTT	CSVGLWRGTEAFF
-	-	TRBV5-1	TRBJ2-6	TGCGCCAGCTCCCCCTCTCGGGGCCTTGGCGGGGCCAACGTCCTGACTTTC	CASSPSRGLGGANVLTF
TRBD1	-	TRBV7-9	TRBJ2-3	TGTGCCAGCAGTGTTAACAGGGGAACGGGAGATACGCAGTATTTT	CASSVNRGTGDTQYF
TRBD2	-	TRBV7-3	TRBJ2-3	TGTGCCAGCAGCCCCCGGCCCCCGACTAGCGGGGGGGCAGATACGCAGTATTTT	CASSPRPPTSGGADTQYF
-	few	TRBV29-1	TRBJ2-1	TGCAGCGTTGACCGGGGCCAGGGTATGGCTGAGCAGTTCTTC	CSVDRGQGMAEQFF
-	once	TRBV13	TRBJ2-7	TGTGCCAGCAGCTTGGGGGTCTACGAGCAGTACTTC	CASSLGVYEQYF
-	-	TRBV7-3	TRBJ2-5	TGTGCCAGCAGCCCTAAGGCGTCTATAGTGGGGGCGTACCAAGAGACCCAGTACTTC	CASSPKASIVGAYQETQYF
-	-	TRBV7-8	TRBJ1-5	TGTGCCAGCAGCTTCTGGGATCAGCCCCAGCATTTT	CASSFWDQPQHF
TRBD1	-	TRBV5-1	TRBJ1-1	TGCGCCAGCAGCTTTCAACCGACAGGGGCGAACACTGAAGCTTTCTTT	CASSFQPTGANTEAFF
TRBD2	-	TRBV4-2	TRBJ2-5	TGTGCCAGCAGCCAAGATTCGGCGGTAGCGGGGGTGCGGGAGACCCAGTACTTC	CASSQDSAVAGVRETQYF
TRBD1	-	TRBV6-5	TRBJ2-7	TGTGCCAGCAGTATGACAGGGTTTAACTACGAGCAGTACTTC	CASSMTGFNYEQYF
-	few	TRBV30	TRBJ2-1	TGTGCCTGGAGGCCTACCTCGACGGGAAGGTACGAGCAGTTCTTC	CAWRPTSTGRYEQFF
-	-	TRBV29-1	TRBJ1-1	TGCAGCGTTGAGTCCAGGGTGAGCGGCACTGAAGCTTTCTTT	CSVESRVSGTEAFF
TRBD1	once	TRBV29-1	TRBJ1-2	TGCAGCGTCGGGGGGACAGGGAACTATGGCTACACCTTC	CSVGGTGNYGYTF
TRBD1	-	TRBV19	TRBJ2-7	TGTGCCAGTTCGGACAGGGGGCCCTACGAGCAGTACTTC	CASSDRGPYEQYF
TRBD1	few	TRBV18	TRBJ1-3	TGTGCCAGCTCACCGGGACAGGGACTCAACACCATATATTTT	CASSPGQGLNTIYF
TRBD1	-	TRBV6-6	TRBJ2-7	TGTGCCAGCAGCCGCGGACAGGGGCCAAGCTCCTACGAGCAGTACTTC	CASSRGQGPSSYEQYF
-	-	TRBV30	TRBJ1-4	TGTGCCTGGAGTATAGGGAAGGATGAAAAACTGTTTTTT	CAWSIGKDEKLFF
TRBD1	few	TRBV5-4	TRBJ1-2	TGTGCCAGCAGCTTGGAGGGACAGGGGGACTACACCTTC	CASSLEGQGDYTF
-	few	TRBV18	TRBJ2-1	TGTGCCAGCTCACCACGGTCCAGGGATGTCGATGAGCAGTTCTTC	CASSPRSRDVDEQFF
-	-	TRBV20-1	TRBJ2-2	TGCAGTGCTCTGGGGATCGGGGAGCTGTTTTTT	CSALGIGELFF
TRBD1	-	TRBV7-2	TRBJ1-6	TGTGCCAGCAGCTTTAAGACAGGGTCTTTTAATTCACCCCTCCACTTT	CASSFKTGSFNSPLHF
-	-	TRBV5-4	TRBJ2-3	TGTGCCAGCAGCTTGTACGCGGGCTCGGGGAACACGCAGTATTTT	CASSLYAGSGNTQYF
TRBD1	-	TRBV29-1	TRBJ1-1	TGCAGCGTTTTAACAGGGGGCTGGACTGAAGCTTTCTTT	CSVLTGGWTEAFF
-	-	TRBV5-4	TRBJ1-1	TGTGCCAGCAGCCCCGTCGACGGGAACACTGAAGCTTTCTTT	CASSPVDGNTEAFF
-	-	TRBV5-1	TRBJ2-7	TGCGCCAGCAGCTTGACAGGGAAATCCTACGAGCAGTACTTC	CASSLTGKSYEQYF
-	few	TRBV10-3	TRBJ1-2	TGTGCCATCAGTGAGGACAGATTGGATGGCTACACCTTC	CAISEDRLDGYTF
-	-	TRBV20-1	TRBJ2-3	TGCAGTGCTAGAGTAGATACGCAGTATTTT	CSARVDTQYF
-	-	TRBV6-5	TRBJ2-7	TGTGCCAGCAGTTACAGGGACTCCTACGAGCAGTACTTC	CASSYRDSYEQYF
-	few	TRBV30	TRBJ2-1	TGTGCCTGGATTCCAGGGCTGAGCCGTAATGAGCAGTTCTTC	CAWIPGLSRNEQFF
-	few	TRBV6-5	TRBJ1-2	TGTGCCAGCAGTCCGGGGCTTGGCTACACCTTC	CASSPGLGYTF
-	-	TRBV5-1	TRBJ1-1	TGCGCCAGCAGCATGGGACACGGGGGGAGCACTGAAGCTTTCTTT	CASSMGHGGSTEAFF